A selection of T cell receptor beta chains follows, all from one sample in a study of CD8+CD57+ T cells in acquired aplastic anemia. TCRdb passed the reads through MiXCR, listing each CDR3 protein once. The sample contains just over 450,000 distinct CDR3 sequences, about a third of which appear only once. What was sequenced was sorted CD4+, CD8+, or CD8+CD57+ T cells (not recorded which) from PBMCs. Every receptor here comes from a human donor with aplastic anemia. Both conserved end residues are part of each CDR3. A D gene is named only where the DNA matches it firmly. Not every row has a clone size; where given, it reads once, few, many or a size class.

v_call	d_call	j_call	clone_size	cdr3_nt	cdr3_aa
TRBV2	NA	TRBJ1-1	few	TGCGCCAACACCGGTTCCCGACAGGTGAACACTGAAGCTTTCTTT	CANTGSRQVNTEAFF
TRBV6-2/TRBV6-3	TRBD2	TRBJ2-3	NA	TGTGCCAGCAGTTCCGCTAGCGGGGGCCGCAGCACAGATACGCAGTATTTT	CASSSASGGRSTDTQYF
TRBV20-1	TRBD1	TRBJ1-6	many	TGCAGTGCTAGAGACAGGGGGCAGGGTTCACCCCTCCACTTT	CSARDRGQGSPLHF
TRBV6-1	NA	TRBJ2-7	few	TGTGCCAGCAGTGAAGACCCTACCTACGAGCAGTACTTC	CASSEDPTYEQYF
TRBV7-3	NA	TRBJ1-6	many	TGTGCCAGCAGCTTAGGGGTGGGGCGCGGTAATTCACCCCTCCACTTT	CASSLGVGRGNSPLHF
TRBV14	NA	TRBJ2-1	few	TGTGCCAGCAGCCTGACTCAGGTCCCCTACAATGAGCAGTTCTTC	CASSLTQVPYNEQFF
TRBV5-1	TRBD2	TRBJ2-1	few	TGCGCCAGCAGCTTGGTAGCGGGAGGGCCGGAGGAGCAGTTCTTC	CASSLVAGGPEEQFF
TRBV20-1	NA	TRBJ2-1	NA	TGCAGTGCTAGACAGGCGAGTCCCTACAATGAGCAGTTCTTC	CSARQASPYNEQFF
TRBV12-3/TRBV12-4	NA	TRBJ2-4	few	TGTGCCAGCAGTCCGGGACGGAAGATGATTCAGTACTTC	CASSPGRKMIQYF
TRBV20-1	NA	TRBJ2-7	few	TGCAGTGCTATTCTCCCAGGGGATTCCTCCTACGAGCAGTACTTC	CSAILPGDSSYEQYF
TRBV7-9	NA	TRBJ2-5	NA	TGTGCCAGCAGCTTACCTGGGGTCAGACAGGACCAAGAGACCCAGTACTTC	CASSLPGVRQDQETQYF
TRBV19	TRBD2	TRBJ2-3	once	TGTGCCAGCAGTATAGAAGCGGGGACAGATACGCAGTATTTT	CASSIEAGTDTQYF
TRBV11-1	TRBD1	TRBJ1-1	NA	TGTGCCAGCAGCTTTAGCGCCCTTCGGGACAGGGTGGGTCTGGGGACTGAAGCTTTCTTT	CASSFSALRDRVGLGTEAFF
TRBV12-3/TRBV12-4	TRBD2	TRBJ2-1	few	TGTGCCAGCAGTGCGGGCCACGGGGGGGCGTTGAATGAGCAGTTCTTC	CASSAGHGGALNEQFF
TRBV12-3/TRBV12-4	NA	TRBJ1-1	NA	TGTGCCAGCACCCCGGGACACGATGAAGCTTTCTTT	CASTPGHDEAFF
TRBV10-3	NA	TRBJ1-2	NA	TGTTCCATCAGTGGGGGAGGCAGAACTAACTATGGCTACACCTTC	CSISGGGRTNYGYTF
TRBV2	NA	TRBJ1-1	once	TGTGCCAGCGAGGGGCAGAACACTGAAGCTTTCTTT	CASEGQNTEAFF
TRBV2	TRBD1	TRBJ1-3	NA	TGTGCCAGCGTTGAGCAGGGGGACAACACCATATATTTT	CASVEQGDNTIYF
TRBV10-1	NA	TRBJ2-3	many	TGCGCCAGCAGTGAACATGGACTTACAGATACGCAGTATTTT	CASSEHGLTDTQYF
TRBV2	TRBD1	TRBJ1-1	many	TGTGCCAGCATCCAGGACAGGGGTAATGAAGCTTTCTTT	CASIQDRGNEAFF
TRBV2	NA	TRBJ1-6	few	TGTGCCAGCAGTTCGGTGGGGCGGTCACCCCTCCACTTT	CASSSVGRSPLHF
TRBV10-2	NA	TRBJ2-4	once	TGCGCCAGCAGTGAGAGAGGGGATGCGACTCAGTACTTC	CASSERGDATQYF
TRBV29-1	NA	TRBJ1-1	few	TGCAGCGTTAGGGGTTGGACTGAAGCTTTCTTT	CSVRGWTEAFF
TRBV7-2	TRBD1	TRBJ1-2	once	TGTGCCAGCCTGCCGACAGGGGGGATCTATGGCTACACCTTC	CASLPTGGIYGYTF
TRBV5-5	TRBD1	TRBJ1-4	NA	TGTGCCAGCAGCTTCACAGGGGAGGAACTGTTTTTT	CASSFTGEELFF
TRBV19	NA	TRBJ1-6	NA	TGTGCCAGTAGCCTAGTGGGGGGGCGGAATTCACCCCTCCACTTT	CASSLVGGRNSPLHF
TRBV11-2	NA	TRBJ1-5	NA	TGTGCCAGCAGCTTCGGGCCTGGGGTTCAGCCCCAGCATTTT	CASSFGPGVQPQHF